The 3 T cell receptor beta chains presented below share a single source sample, sequenced in a study of blood T cell repertoires in COVID-19. Using immunoSEQ multiplex PCR, the repertoire was profiled, and TCRdb retains in-frame clones only, with some absent. The table lists around 300,000 clones, about nine tenths of them singletons. Sequencing was performed on PBMCs or T cells enriched from blood (not recorded which). Receptors were obtained from a woman between 35 and 50 years old who had recovered from COVID-19.

The chain is built from TRBV5-4 and TRBJ1-2; 7 nucleotides align to TRBD1. With V trimmed by 4 bases and J by 4 bases, 10 bases remained unmatched. The CDR3 contains 15 residues. CDR1 and CDR2 from the germline V gene are SGHNT and YYREEE (reference sequence). The CDR3: CASSPGQSRSYGYTF. The CDR3 nucleotides are TGTGCCAGCAGCCCGGGACAGTCGAGATCCTATGGCTACACCTTC.

This chain links TRBV7-9 with TRBJ2-1; TRBD2 agrees at 8 bases. The length of the CDR3 is 16 residues. The V and J ends lost 2 bases and 4 bases, in that order; junction bases with no gene match: 7. Germline values: CDR1 SEHNR, CDR2 FQNEAQ (reference sequence). CDR3 residues: CASSLRGTRAYNEQFF. The CDR3 DNA is TGTGCCAGCAGCTTAAGGGGGACTAGGGCTTACAATGAGCAGTTCTTC.

This rearrangement joins TRBV18 to TRBJ1-2; D ambiguous. CDR3 length: 15 amino acids. Trimming stripped 3 bases from V and 4 bases from J, with 15 bases between. Germline V gene data show CDR1 as KGHSH and CDR2 as LQKENI. The CDR3 DNA follows: TGTGCCAGCTCACCCGGTGGGGAGTCGTCCTATGGCTACACCTTC. Protein sequence: CASSPGGESSYGYTF.